The next 7 T cell receptor beta chains were all read from a single sample in a study of cytomegalovirus exposure and HLA in healthy donors. The PCR ran on 60 Vbeta and 13 Jbeta primers. Method: immunoSEQ multiplex PCR; TCRdb's copy keeps in-frame clones and lacks some. Of some 130,000 clones listed, around 63% are singletons. The sequenced sample was PBMCs. The receptors were gathered from a human donor in good health.

This chain uses TRBV14 with TRBJ2-3; possible D gene TRBD2, 5 bases. The V gene lost 1 base and the J gene lost 0 bases, with 14 bases spanning the gap. The germline V gene has CDR1 SGHDN and CDR2 FVKESK. The CDR3 is made up of 17 amino acids. CDR3 coding DNA: TGTGCCAGCAGCCAAGTTACCGGGATCCCTAGCACAGATACGCAGTATTTT. Translating it yields CASSQVTGIPSTDTQYF. Full variable domain (remainder filled in from reference TRBV14 and TRBJ2-3): EAGVTQFPSHSVIEKGQTVTLRCDPISGHDNLYWYRRVMGKEIKFLLHFVKESKQDESGMPNNRFLAERTGGTYSTLKVQPAELEDSGVYFCASSQVTGIPSTDTQYFGPGTRLTVL.

In regard to this clone: The sample has other DNA sequences that encode this CDR3 too. The chain employs TRBV18 and TRBJ2-5, with 7 bases identical to TRBD2. The CDR3 is made up of 13 amino acids. V was pared by 1 base and J by 5 bases, with 1 base of the junction left unmatched. Per germline, CDR1 KGHSH and CDR2 LQKENI. The CDR3 loop is CASSPQGGETQYF. DNA for the CDR3: TGTGCCAGCTCACCACAGGGAGGGGAGACCCAGTACTTC.

The V and J genes are TRBV7-3 and TRBJ2-7; D remains unclear. V lost 5 bases and J lost 4, with 12 bases in between. Germline V CDR1 and CDR2: SGHTA, FQGTGA. CDR3 length equals 13 residues. CDR3 region: CASSPRYGYEQYF. The DNA of the CDR3 is TGTGCCAGCAGCCCGAGGTACGGGTACGAGCAGTACTTC. The full variable domain, with the rest looked up from reference TRBV7-3 and TRBJ2-7, is GAGVSQTPSNKVTEKGKYVELRCDPISGHTALYWYRQSLGQGPEFLIYFQGTGAADDSGLPNDRFFAVRPEGSVSTLKIQRTERGDSAVYLCASSPRYGYEQYFGPGTRLTVT.

This sequence joins TRBV6-4 and TRBJ2-3; 10 nucleotides match TRBD2. V lost 10 bases, J lost 4 bases, and 11 bases stayed unmatched. Germline V CDR1 and CDR2: MRHNA, SNTAGT. The CDR3 is made up of 15 amino acids. The CDR3 reads CATEPLAGGPDTQYF. In DNA form, the CDR3 reads TGTGCCACAGAACCGTTAGCGGGAGGACCAGATACGCAGTATTTT.

The V and J genes are TRBV2 and TRBJ2-1, with 8 bases lining up with TRBD2. CDR1 and CDR2 from the germline V gene are SNHLY and FYNNEI. V dropped 5 bases and J dropped 2; count of bases not matched to a gene: 2. The CDR3 runs 14 residues. CDR3 nucleotides: TGTGCCAGCAGTTGGCGGGGGGCCTACAATGAGCAGTTCTTC. This codes for CASSWRGAYNEQFF.

The chain carries TRBV27 and TRBJ2-7, with D hard to call. Trimming removed 5 bases at V and 6 bases at J, with 14 bases between. The CDR3 spans 13 residues. Germline-derived CDR1 and CDR2 are MNHEY and SMNVEV (reference sequence). The CDR3 DNA reads TGTGCCAGCAGTCTCCTCGGCGCGGTCGAGCAGTACTTC. It translates to CASSLLGAVEQYF.

This clone was detected once. V gene TRBV11-3 combines with J gene TRBJ2-2; a weak D match, TRBD2 (5 bases). This CDR3 region has 15 residues. CDR1 and CDR2 from the germline V gene are SGHNT and YENEEA. The V end was cut by 1 base, the J end by 0 bases, with 6 bases between. CDR3 bases: TGTGCCAGCAGCTTAGGGGAGACGAACACCGGGGAGCTGTTTTTT. This sequence encodes CASSLGETNTGELFF.